This T cell receptor beta chain appears in the sequencing data of a study of blood T cell repertoires in COVID-19. On the study more broadly: Sample material is recorded as cDNA or gDNA derived from T cells, B-cell-depleted T cells, or PBMCs.

Trimming at V came to 5 bases and at J to 4 bases, leaving 18 bases not matched to a gene. This CDR3 contains 18 residues. Germline V gives CDR1 MNHEY, CDR2 SMNVEV (reference sequence). Cohorts were assigned according to the clinical history that participants reported. The recovered donors of Cohort 3 showed two negative PCRs, clearance, or symptom resolution. Original methodology: Estimated nucleated cell counts came from reference gene primer amplification. The assay was immunoSEQ multiplex PCR, and TCRdb's table has in-frame clones only and misses some. The V and J calls and clone size were taken over from that table, and D and trimming were inferred from the DNA. Of roughly 360,000 clones in the sample, around 87% were seen once.

This clonotype was obtained from a man between 25 and 39 years old who had recovered from COVID-19. The chain recombines TRBV27 with TRBJ2-5; TRBD2 agrees at 8 bases. The specimen sequenced was PBMCs or T cells enriched from blood (not recorded which). The CDR3 sequence is CASSGVLGQLGLGETQYF. In DNA, the CDR3 is TGTGCCAGCAGTGGGGTCCTCGGGCAGTTGGGACTAGGAGAGACCCAGTACTTC.